One and the same sample provided the 21 T cell receptor beta chains below, sequenced in a study of T cells after yellow fever vaccination. TCRdb reprocessed the 5' RACE reads with MiXCR, giving one entry per CDR3 protein. This sample has 250,000 to 400,000 distinct CDR3 sequences; 3.5% to 4.5% occur once, and the top ten carry around 19%. Sequences were derived from PBMCs, sampled 15 days after the yellow fever booster vaccination. The receptors come from a man between 18 and 29 years old who received the YFV17D yellow fever vaccine.

This clonotype showed up just a few times. The rearrangement links TRBV5-1 to TRBJ2-1; 14 bases are shared with TRBD2. The CDR3 extends over 14 amino acids. The trim removed 4 bases at V and 9 bases at J, leaving 3 bases unmatched. Germline V lookup: CDR1 SGHRS, CDR2 YFSETQ. In DNA, the CDR3 is TGCGCCAGCAGCATCGGGACTAGCGGGGGTGAGCAGTTCTTC. Translating it yields CASSIGTSGGEQFF.

This clonotype came up many times. The chain links TRBV6-5 to TRBJ1-2, with D uncertain. Germline V CDR1 and CDR2: MNHEY, SVGAGI. This CDR3 contains 12 residues. V dropped 7 bases and J dropped 8 bases, with 14 bases sitting between them. The CDR3 nucleotides are TGTGCCAGCACCCCCTCCGGCGGGGGCTACACCTTC. It encodes CASTPSGGGYTF.

CDR3 sequence: CASSPPRGANEQFF. For the CDR3, the DNA is TGCGCCAGCAGCCCCCCGAGAGGGGCCAATGAGCAGTTCTTC. The chain has TRBV4-1 and TRBJ2-1; D possibly matches TRBD1 or TRBD2 (5 bases each). V was clipped by 4 bases and J by 6 bases, with 13 bases between them. This CDR3 region has 14 residues. The V gene's germline CDR1 is MGHRA and CDR2 YSYEKL.

The chain links TRBV5-1 to TRBJ2-3; D may be TRBD1 (5 bases). With 0 bases removed from V and 6 bases from J, the gap between germline ends came to 11 bases. Per the germline V gene, CDR1 is SGHRS and CDR2 is YFSETQ. The CDR3 is made up of 14 amino acids. The CDR3 here is CASSLEGAGDTQYF. Here the CDR3 DNA reads TGCGCCAGCAGCTTGGAAGGGGCAGGCGATACGCAGTATTTT.

This clonotype was seen only a few times. This rearrangement joins TRBV7-8 to TRBJ2-7; tentative D call: TRBD1 (6 bases). Trimming shortened V by 5 bases and J by 2 bases, and 19 bases separated the two germline ends. Germline values: CDR1 SGHVS, CDR2 FQNEAQ. The CDR3 covers 16 residues. CDR3 sequence: CASSVPSGEKAYEQYF. The CDR3 region has the DNA TGTGCCAGCAGCGTACCTTCAGGGGAAAAAGCCTACGAGCAGTACTTC.

The chain uses TRBV5-6 and TRBJ2-3; TRBD2 might be the D (5 bases). The V end was cut by 5 bases, the J end by 0 bases, with 10 bases between. Germline V gene data show CDR1 as SGHDT and CDR2 as YYEEEE. The CDR3 has 14 amino acids. The CDR3 reads CASREDSSTDTQYF. In DNA, the CDR3 is TGTGCCAGCAGGGAGGATAGTAGCACAGATACGCAGTATTTT.

The J gene is TRBJ2-5, the V gene TRBV29-1, with D tentatively TRBD1 or TRBD2 (5 bases each). The germline V gene encodes CDR1 SQVTM and CDR2 ANQGSEA. The CDR3 consists of 12 residues. Between the trimmed V and J ends, which lost 3 bases and 5 bases, there was a span of 10 bases. The CDR3 nucleotides are TGCAGCGTTGATGGGGGAGCGGAGACCCAGTACTTC. It yields the protein CSVDGGAETQYF.

This clonotype was picked up many times. The rearrangement joins TRBV7-8 to TRBJ2-1, with TRBD1 identical over 7 bases. Germline V gene data show CDR1 as SGHVS and CDR2 as FQNEAQ. V lost 3 bases and J lost 0; bases outside the gene matches: 5. This CDR3 region has 16 residues. CDR3 residues: CASSFWKGASYNEQFF. In nucleotides, the CDR3 is TGTGCCAGCAGCTTTTGGAAGGGGGCCTCCTACAATGAGCAGTTCTTC. Looking up the rest from reference TRBV7-8 and TRBJ2-1 gives the full variable domain: GAGVSQSPRYKVAKRGQDVALRCDPISGHVSLFWYQQALGQGPEFLTYFQNEAQLDKSGLPSDRFFAERPEGSVSTLKIQRTQQEDSAVYLCASSFWKGASYNEQFFGPGTRLTVL.

This clonotype showed up just a few times. V usage is TRBV10-3 and J usage is TRBJ1-2; 8 bases fit TRBD1. Unmatched junction bases numbered 3, after V lost 5 bases and J lost 4 bases. The CDR3 is made up of 13 amino acids. The V gene's germline CDR1 is ENHRY and CDR2 SYGVKD. The CDR3, as DNA: TGTGCCATCAGTTTTGGACAGGGCTATGGCTACACCTTC. Protein sequence: CAISFGQGYGYTF.

This clonotype was seen a handful of times. V and J are TRBV7-2 and TRBJ1-3; 10 nucleotides agree with TRBD1. In germline, CDR1 is SGHTA, CDR2 FQGNSA. The CDR3 length is 17 residues. Trimming cost V 1 base and J 2 bases; bases outside gene matches: 5. The CDR3 region is CASSLGTGTGAGNTIYF. DNA for the CDR3: TGTGCCAGCAGCTTAGGGACTGGGACAGGGGCTGGAAACACCATATATTTT.

V usage is TRBV4-1 and J usage is TRBJ1-5, with 8 bases matching TRBD1. CDR1 and CDR2 (germline): MGHRA, YSYEKL. This CDR3 has 17 residues. Trimming took 3 bases from V and 0 from J; bases not matched to a gene: 7. The CDR3 loop is CASSQGGGQASNQPQHF. DNA for the CDR3: TGCGCCAGCAGCCAGGGAGGGGGACAGGCTAGCAATCAGCCCCAGCATTTT.

In its sample, this clonotype was seen a few times. The V gene is TRBV20-1, the J gene TRBJ1-5; 7 bases are shared with TRBD1. This CDR3 is 12 amino acids long. Germline CDR1 reads DFQATT; CDR2 reads SNEGSKA (reference sequence). The V segment lost 6 bases and the J segment 6 bases; nucleotides outside the gene matches: 5. CDR3 in DNA: TGCAGTGCCATGACAGGGACTCAGCCCCAGCATTTT. Translation gives CSAMTGTQPQHF.

This clonotype was seen at least ten times. The rearrangement links TRBV7-3 to TRBJ2-2; TRBD1 matches at 7 bases. Unmatched junction bases numbered 3, after V lost 4 bases and J lost 4 bases. The germline V gene encodes CDR1 SGHTA and CDR2 FQGTGA. The length of the CDR3 is 14 residues. The CDR3 loop reads CASSSQGITGELFF. The CDR3 nucleotides read TGTGCCAGCAGCTCACAGGGGATCACCGGGGAGCTGTTTTTT.

This chain uses TRBV15 with TRBJ2-7, with D possibly TRBD1 on 5 matching bases. CDR3 length: 13 amino acids. V lost 3 bases and J 3 bases, leaving 9 bases between the germline ends. Germline CDR1 is LNHNV and CDR2 is YYDKDF (reference sequence). The CDR3 is CATSRAGNYEQYV. CDR3 bases: TGTGCCACCAGCAGGGCAGGGAACTACGAGCAGTACGTC.

This rearrangement joins TRBV19 to TRBJ1-2; D perhaps matches TRBD1 (5 bases). Looked up from germline, CDR1 is LNHDA and CDR2 is SQIVND (reference sequence). This CDR3 spans 12 amino acids. The V end was cut by 3 bases, the J end by 10 bases, with 12 bases between. The CDR3: CASSMRGVYYTF. CDR3 DNA sequence: TGTGCCAGTAGTATGAGAGGGGTTTACTACACCTTC.

This clonotype was counted at least ten times. The chain carries TRBV20-1 and TRBJ1-2; 8 nucleotides agree with TRBD1. The CDR3 consists of 14 residues. J gave up 0 bases and V 6 bases, and 6 bases lay outside the gene matches. From germline, CDR1 is DFQATT and CDR2 SNEGSKA (reference sequence). DNA of the CDR3: TGCAGTGCGATCCAGGGGGCAGCTAACTATGGCTACACCTTC. Translation gives CSAIQGAANYGYTF.

V is TRBV28 and J is TRBJ2-3; TRBD2 agrees at 7 bases. The length of the CDR3 is 17 residues. The junction had 14 bases not matched to a gene; V was cut back by 6 bases and J by 2 bases. Germline loops: CDR1 MDHEN, CDR2 SYDVKM. Here the CDR3 reads CASSRPPGRGFTDTQYF. DNA of the CDR3: TGTGCCAGCAGCCGCCCTCCGGGGCGGGGGTTCACAGATACGCAGTATTTT.

This clonotype appeared many times. The genes are TRBV7-9 and TRBJ2-5, with 13 positions matching TRBD2. Trimming cost V 5 bases and J 5 bases; bases outside gene matches: 8. The germline V gene has CDR1 SEHNR and CDR2 FQNEAQ (reference sequence). The CDR3 has 16 amino acids. The CDR3 protein is CASSPRTSGGGETQYF. As DNA, the CDR3 is TGTGCCAGCAGCCCACGGACTAGCGGGGGCGGGGAGACCCAGTACTTC.

This clonotype was found a few times. The V and J genes are TRBV20-1 and TRBJ2-5; D uncertain. The germline V and J ends were trimmed by 0 bases and 4 bases, with 12 bases remaining between them. Germline lookup yields CDR1 DFQATT and CDR2 SNEGSKA (reference sequence). CDR3 length: 14 amino acids. CDR3 DNA sequence: TGCAGTGCTAGAGATCATCGCGGAGTAGAGACCCAGTACTTC. Translating gives CSARDHRGVETQYF.

The V and J genes are TRBV7-7 and TRBJ2-5; possibly TRBD1 or TRBD2 for D (5 bases each). The CDR3 consists of 13 residues. Germline loops: CDR1 SSHAT, CDR2 FNYEAQ (reference sequence). The DNA of the CDR3 is TGTGCTAGCGCCAGGGCTAACCAAGAGACCCAGTACTTC. This sequence encodes CASARANQETQYF.

This clonotype came up many times. The chain is built from TRBV28 and TRBJ2-3; possibly TRBD1 for D (6 bases). The ends were cut back, 5 bases at V and 7 bases at J, with 13 bases in the middle. Germline CDR1 reads MDHEN; CDR2 reads SYDVKM. The CDR3 length is 13 residues. The chain's CDR3 is CASSRDTGYTQYF. The CDR3 coding sequence is TGTGCCAGCAGTCGCGACACAGGGTATACGCAGTATTTT.